Presented here are 20 T cell receptor beta chains from one specimen sequenced in a study of shared clonotypes between healthy human individuals. Libraries were prepared by immunoSEQ multiplex PCR; TCRdb keeps only in-frame clonotypes and omits some of them. The sample lists millions of clones; 85% to 95% were seen once. Material for sequencing was naive CD4+ T cells sorted from blood. Subset meaning: CD45RA+ positively selected. The source of these receptors is a man aged 18 to 29 in good health.

The chain is built from TRBV10-1 and TRBJ2-3; TRBD2 matches at 11 bases. Germline CDR1 WNHNN, CDR2 SYGVQD (reference sequence). V shed 6 bases and J 5 bases; nucleotides not matched to a gene: 7. The CDR3 is made up of 15 amino acids. The CDR3 region is CASRATSGSEDTQYF. DNA of the CDR3: TGCGCCAGCAGAGCCACTAGCGGGAGCGAAGATACGCAGTATTTT.

The V and J genes are TRBV18 and TRBJ2-5; TRBD2 matches at 15 bases. Trimming took 5 bases from V and 4 from J; bases not matched to a gene: 5. The CDR3 has 16 residues. Looked up from germline, CDR1 is KGHSH and CDR2 is LQKENI. The CDR3: CASSTGLAGGLETQYF. The CDR3 bases are TGTGCCAGCTCAACCGGACTAGCGGGGGGGCTAGAGACCCAGTACTTC. Looking up the rest from reference TRBV18 and TRBJ2-5 gives the full variable domain: NAGVMQNPRHLVRRRGQEARLRCSPMKGHSHVYWYRQLPEEGLKFMVYLQKENIIDESGMPKERFSAEFPKEGPSILRIQQVVRGDSAAYFCASSTGLAGGLETQYFGPGTRLLVL.

This clone was detected once. V is TRBV7-2 and J is TRBJ2-5; D may correspond to TRBD1 or TRBD2 (6 bases each). The length of the CDR3 is 14 residues. V was clipped by 5 bases and J by 5 bases, with 15 bases between them. Per the germline V gene, CDR1 is SGHTA and CDR2 is FQGNSA. Here the CDR3 reads CASSPRIGGETQYF. CDR3 coding DNA: TGTGCCAGCAGCCCCAGGATCGGGGGCGAGACCCAGTACTTC.

The chain is built from TRBV30 and TRBJ2-7; 9 positions agree with TRBD1. The CDR3 loop spans 18 amino acids. Germline-derived CDR1 and CDR2 are GTSNPN and SVGIG (reference sequence). V was pared by 2 bases and J by 2 bases, with 16 bases of the junction left unmatched. In DNA form, the CDR3 reads TGTGCCTGGAGTCAGGGGACAGGGAGCGGCGGTCCGGCCTACGAGCAGTACTTC. Protein: CAWSQGTGSGGPAYEQYF.

This clone has only one observation. The gene calls are TRBV5-6 and TRBJ1-1; D is unresolved. CDR3 size: 14 residues. The germline CDR1 and CDR2 sequences are SGHDT and YYEEEE. The ends were cut back, 2 bases at V and 0 bases at J, with 8 bases in the middle. This CDR3 reads CASSFGRLNTEAFF. The CDR3 region has the DNA TGTGCCAGCAGCTTCGGGCGATTGAACACTGAAGCTTTCTTT.

The gene calls are TRBV5-1 and TRBJ2-7; tentative D call: TRBD2 (6 bases). The germline V gene encodes CDR1 SGHRS and CDR2 YFSETQ. The V gene lost 5 bases and the J gene lost 5 bases, with 14 bases spanning the gap. This CDR3 contains 13 residues. DNA of the CDR3: TGCGCCAGCAGGCGGGAACACATTGACGAGCAGTACTTC. Translated: CASRREHIDEQYF.

The chain has TRBV6-5 and TRBJ2-5; TRBD1 is a possible D gene (5 bases). The CDR3 loop spans 13 amino acids. Between the trimmed V and J ends, which lost 5 bases and 3 bases, there was a span of 10 bases. Per the germline V gene, CDR1 is MNHEY and CDR2 is SVGAGI. The CDR3 loop is CASSIHRKETQYF. The CDR3 nucleotides are TGTGCCAGCAGTATCCACAGGAAAGAGACCCAGTACTTC.

This clone was recorded only once. The chain carries TRBV6-6 and TRBJ1-1, with 10 bases identical to TRBD1. The germline gives CDR1 MNHNY, CDR2 SVGAGI (reference sequence). J was trimmed by 3 bases and V by 7 bases; bases with no gene match: 5. This CDR3 comprises 14 residues. The CDR3 sequence is CASTTGQGDTEAFF. The CDR3 region has the DNA TGTGCCAGCACTACCGGACAGGGGGACACTGAAGCTTTCTTT.

This clone occurred once. CDR3 nucleotide sequence: TGCAGTGCTAGTATGGCAGATACGCAGTATTTT. Translating it yields CSASMADTQYF. This chain joins TRBV20-1 and TRBJ2-3; D not resolved. V was pared by 3 bases and J by 4 bases, with 5 bases between. CDR1 is DFQATT and CDR2 is SNEGSKA in the germline V gene (reference sequence). The CDR3 runs to 11 residues.

The rearrangement joins TRBV19 to TRBJ1-2; 10 positions match TRBD1. V gave up 4 bases and J gave up 4 bases; unmatched junction bases: 9. Per germline, CDR1 LNHDA and CDR2 SQIVND (reference sequence). This CDR3 spans 16 amino acids. The CDR3 reads CASSNPGQGGSYGYTF. The CDR3 DNA reads as TGTGCCAGTAGTAACCCCGGACAGGGGGGTAGCTATGGCTACACCTTC.

This chain connects TRBV5-1 to TRBJ2-1; 9 bases match TRBD2. CDR1 and CDR2 from the germline V gene are SGHRS and YFSETQ. V trimming: 0 bases; J trimming: 7 bases; junction bases outside the gene matches: 5. This CDR3 comprises 15 residues. The CDR3 DNA reads TGCGCCAGCAGCTTGGACGGGACTAGCTGGAATGAGCAGTTCTTC. Translating gives CASSLDGTSWNEQFF. Complete variable domain (other parts from reference TRBV5-1 and TRBJ2-1): KAGVTQTPRYLIKTRGQQVTLSCSPISGHRSVSWYQQTPGQGLQFLFEYFSETQRNKGNFPGRFSGRQFSNSRSEMNVSTLELGDSALYLCASSLDGTSWNEQFFGPGTRLTVL.

J is TRBJ2-1 and V is TRBV27; 13 nucleotides align to TRBD2. The CDR3 totals 16 residues. J lost 4 bases, V lost 5 bases, and 5 bases had no gene match. The germline V gene has CDR1 MNHEY and CDR2 SMNVEV (reference sequence). The chain's CDR3 is CASSRTSGSHYNEQFF. The CDR3 bases are TGTGCCAGCAGTAGGACTAGCGGGAGTCATTACAATGAGCAGTTCTTC.

In its sample, this clone was seen once. The V gene is TRBV5-1, the J gene TRBJ1-6, with D unclear. CDR1 and CDR2 (germline): SGHRS, YFSETQ. V was pared by 0 bases and J by 5 bases, with 18 bases between. The CDR3 has 18 residues. Here the CDR3 DNA reads TGCGCCAGCAGCTTGGCCTTAGGGCCCGTCCGCGATAATTCACCCCTCCACTTT. Amino acid sequence: CASSLALGPVRDNSPLHF.

V is TRBV4-1 and J is TRBJ2-7; perhaps TRBD1 as D (5 bases). This CDR3 spans 16 amino acids. Trimming removed 3 bases from V and 5 bases from J, with 20 bases in between. Germline CDR1 and CDR2: MGHRA and YSYEKL. The CDR3 DNA sequence: TGCGCCAGCAGCCAGCTCGGCCAGGGAAGCTTCGACGAGCAGTACTTC. This gives the protein CASSQLGQGSFDEQYF.

This sequence joins TRBV18 and TRBJ2-7; maybe TRBD1 (6 bases). V was pared by 8 bases and J by 1 base, with 12 bases between. Germline CDR1 and CDR2: KGHSH and LQKENI. The CDR3 runs to 13 residues. CDR3 sequence: CASTLGQSYEQYF. Here the CDR3 DNA reads TGTGCCAGCACGCTCGGACAGTCCTACGAGCAGTACTTC.

The chain has TRBV7-9 and TRBJ1-4; unclear D gene. The CDR3 covers 14 residues. The V end was cut by 4 bases, the J end by 4 bases, with 10 bases between. The germline CDR1 and CDR2 sequences are SEHNR and FQNEAQ (reference sequence). CDR3 nucleotides: TGTGCCAGCAGCTCGGCCGGACTTAATGAAAAACTGTTTTTT. This translates into CASSSAGLNEKLFF.

CDR3 protein: CATTAGSNQPQHF. In nucleotides, the CDR3 is TGTGCCACCACGGCAGGAAGCAATCAGCCCCAGCATTTT. The V and J genes are TRBV6-1 and TRBJ1-5; D is uncertain. Germline values: CDR1 MNHNS, CDR2 SASEGT. V shed 10 bases and J shed 1 base, with 11 bases lying between them. This CDR3 is built from 13 residues.

This chain connects TRBV2 to TRBJ2-7; TRBD1 aligns across 8 bases. Germline trimming cut 7 bases from V and 9 bases from J; bases unmatched to any gene: 11. Germline V CDR1 and CDR2: SNHLY, FYNNEI. This CDR3 contains 13 residues. The CDR3 DNA sequence: TGTGCCAGCAAAGAGACAGGGGACTTAGGGCAGTACTTC. Protein: CASKETGDLGQYF.

J is TRBJ1-5 and V is TRBV5-6; 9 positions match TRBD1. Germline loops: CDR1 SGHDT, CDR2 YYEEEE. The length of the CDR3 is 16 residues. V was clipped by 3 bases and J by 0 bases; unmatched bases: 4. The CDR3 bases are TGTGCCAGCAGCTCCCGGGACAGGGTTAGCAATCAGCCCCAGCATTTT. Translation gives CASSSRDRVSNQPQHF.

This clone occurred once. V is TRBV7-8 and J is TRBJ1-4; perhaps TRBD1 as D (5 bases). Germline CDR1 and CDR2: SGHVS and FQNEAQ. This CDR3 contains 15 residues. Trimming pared 5 bases from V and 2 bases from J, leaving 12 bases between. The DNA of the CDR3 is TGTGCCAGCAGCGACGACAGACTTACTAATGAAAAACTGTTTTTT. This encodes CASSDDRLTNEKLFF.